Listed below are T cell receptor beta chains from one sample, sequenced in a study of shared clonotypes between healthy human individuals. Clones were sequenced by immunoSEQ multiplex PCR, and TCRdb holds only the in-frame ones, with some missing. This table has over 700,000 clones, around 70% appearing once. The source material was memory CD4+ T cells sorted from blood. Every receptor here comes from a young woman in good health. Each CDR3 is given with its conserved first and last residue. Fields, in order: CDR3 DNA, CDR3 protein, D gene, V gene, clone size, J gene. D genes are given only for firm matches. Rows may omit the clone size; those that give it use once, few, many or a size class.

TGTGCCAGCTCACCAGGTTGGAATCAGCCCCAGCATTTT	CASSPGWNQPQHF	-	TRBV18	-	TRBJ1-5
TGTGCCTGGAGCAGGGTGGATACGCAGTATTTT	CAWSRVDTQYF	-	TRBV30	-	TRBJ2-3
TGCGCCAGCAGCCAAGTTCGGAGTTTCTCTGGAAACACCATATATTTT	CASSQVRSFSGNTIYF	-	TRBV4-1	-	TRBJ1-3
TGTGCCAGCAGCTTGGCCAGTGCCGAGCAGTACTTC	CASSLASAEQYF	-	TRBV5-4	-	TRBJ2-7
TGTGCCAGCAGCCCTTCCCCGGCTGGTATAGCCAAAAACATTCAGTACTTC	CASSPSPAGIAKNIQYF	-	TRBV5-4	-	TRBJ2-4
TGTGCCAGCAGGTTTAAATCTGCTTCAGGCTACACCTTC	CASRFKSASGYTF	-	TRBV6-1	-	TRBJ1-2
TGCGCCAGCAGCCAACCGGACAGGGGAAGCTTAAGCTACACCTTC	CASSQPDRGSLSYTF	TRBD1	TRBV4-1	-	TRBJ1-2
TGCGCCAGCAGCTTAGACAGGGACTTTGGCTACACCTTC	CASSLDRDFGYTF	TRBD1	TRBV5-1	-	TRBJ1-2
TGTGCCAGCACCCCACAGGGCTTCACTGAAGCTTTCTTT	CASTPQGFTEAFF	-	TRBV28	-	TRBJ1-1
TGCGCCAGCAGCCCCGGAACAGGGGGCCAGGGGGGAGATACGCAGTATTTT	CASSPGTGGQGGDTQYF	TRBD1	TRBV5-1	many	TRBJ2-3